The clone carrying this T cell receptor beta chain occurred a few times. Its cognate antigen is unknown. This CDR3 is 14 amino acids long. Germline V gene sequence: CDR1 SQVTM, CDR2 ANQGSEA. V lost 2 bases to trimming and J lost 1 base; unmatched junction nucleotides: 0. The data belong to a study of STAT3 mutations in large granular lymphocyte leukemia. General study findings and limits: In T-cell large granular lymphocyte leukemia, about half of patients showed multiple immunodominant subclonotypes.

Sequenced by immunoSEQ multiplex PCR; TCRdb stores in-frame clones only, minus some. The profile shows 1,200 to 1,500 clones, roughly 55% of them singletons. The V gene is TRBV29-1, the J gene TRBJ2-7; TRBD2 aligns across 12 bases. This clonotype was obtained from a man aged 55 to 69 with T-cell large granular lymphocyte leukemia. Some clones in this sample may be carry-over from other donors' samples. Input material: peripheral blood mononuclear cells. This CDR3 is CSVELAGGSYEQYF. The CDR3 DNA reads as TGCAGCGTTGAACTAGCGGGAGGGTCCTACGAGCAGTACTTC.